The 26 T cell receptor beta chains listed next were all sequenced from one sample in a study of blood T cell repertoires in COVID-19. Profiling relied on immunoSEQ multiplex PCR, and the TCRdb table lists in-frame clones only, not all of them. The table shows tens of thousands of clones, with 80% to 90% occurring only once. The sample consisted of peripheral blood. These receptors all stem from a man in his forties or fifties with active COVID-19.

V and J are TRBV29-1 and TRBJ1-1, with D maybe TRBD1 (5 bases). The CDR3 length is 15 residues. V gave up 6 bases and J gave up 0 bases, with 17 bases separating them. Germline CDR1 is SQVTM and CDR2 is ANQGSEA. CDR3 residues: CSVDQGWAMNTEAFF. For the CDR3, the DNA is TGCAGCGTCGATCAGGGCTGGGCGATGAACACTGAAGCTTTCTTT. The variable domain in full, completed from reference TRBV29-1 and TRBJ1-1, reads SAVISQKPSRDICQRGTSLTIQCQVDSQVTMMFWYRQQPGQSLTLIATANQGSEATYESGFVIDKFPISRPNLTFSTLTVSNMSPEDSSIYLCSVDQGWAMNTEAFFGQGTRLTVV.

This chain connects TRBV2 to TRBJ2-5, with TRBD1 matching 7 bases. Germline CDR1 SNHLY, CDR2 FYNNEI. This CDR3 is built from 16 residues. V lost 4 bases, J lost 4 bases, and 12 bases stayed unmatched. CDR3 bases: TGTGCCAGCAGTGGGGACAGTCGTCCGGTAGTAGAGACCCAGTACTTC. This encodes CASSGDSRPVVETQYF.

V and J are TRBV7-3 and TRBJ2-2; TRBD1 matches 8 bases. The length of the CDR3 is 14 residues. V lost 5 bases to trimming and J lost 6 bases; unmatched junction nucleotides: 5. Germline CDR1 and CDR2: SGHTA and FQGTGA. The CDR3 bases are TGTGCCAGCAGCCCGACAGGGGATCCCGGGGAGCTGTTTTTT. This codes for CASSPTGDPGELFF.

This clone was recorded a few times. CDR3 nucleotide sequence: TGTGCCAGCAGCTTAGCGGGACAGGGCGCCACCGGGGAGCTGTTTTTT. Protein: CASSLAGQGATGELFF. This sequence joins TRBV13 and TRBJ2-2; TRBD1 aligns across 9 bases. CDR3 size: 16 residues. Germline trimming cut 1 base from V and 4 bases from J; bases unmatched to any gene: 4. Germline V gene data show CDR1 as PRHDT and CDR2 as FYEKMQ (reference sequence).

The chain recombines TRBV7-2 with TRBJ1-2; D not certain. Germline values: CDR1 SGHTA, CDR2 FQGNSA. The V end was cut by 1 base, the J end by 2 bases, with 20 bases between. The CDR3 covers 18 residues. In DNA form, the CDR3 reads TGTGCCAGCAGCTTAGGCTGGACTGGCAGTATCGCAAACTATGGCTACACCTTC. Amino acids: CASSLGWTGSIANYGYTF.

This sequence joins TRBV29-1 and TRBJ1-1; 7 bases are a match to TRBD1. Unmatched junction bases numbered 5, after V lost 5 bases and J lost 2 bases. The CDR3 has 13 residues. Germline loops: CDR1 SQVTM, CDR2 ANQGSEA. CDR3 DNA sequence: TGCAGCGTTTTGTCAGGGGGAAACACTGAAGCTTTCTTT. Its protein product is CSVLSGGNTEAFF.

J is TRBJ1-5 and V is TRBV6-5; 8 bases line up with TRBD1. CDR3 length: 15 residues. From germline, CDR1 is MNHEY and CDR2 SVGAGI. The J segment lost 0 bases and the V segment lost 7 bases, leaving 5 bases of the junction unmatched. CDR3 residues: CASKRQGNSNQPQHF. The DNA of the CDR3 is TGTGCCAGCAAGAGACAGGGGAATAGCAATCAGCCCCAGCATTTT.

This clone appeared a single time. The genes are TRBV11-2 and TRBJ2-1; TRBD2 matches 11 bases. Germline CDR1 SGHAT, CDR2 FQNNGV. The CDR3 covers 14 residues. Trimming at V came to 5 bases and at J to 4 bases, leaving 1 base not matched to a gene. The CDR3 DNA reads TGTGCCAGCAGCGTAGCGGGAGGGTACAATGAGCAGTTCTTC. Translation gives CASSVAGGYNEQFF.

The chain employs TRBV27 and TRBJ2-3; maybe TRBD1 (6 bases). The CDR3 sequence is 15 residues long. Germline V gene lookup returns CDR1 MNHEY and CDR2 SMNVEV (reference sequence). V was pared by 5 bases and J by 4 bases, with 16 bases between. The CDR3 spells CASSPLGGVPDTQYF. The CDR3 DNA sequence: TGTGCCAGCAGTCCATTAGGGGGTGTCCCAGATACGCAGTATTTT.

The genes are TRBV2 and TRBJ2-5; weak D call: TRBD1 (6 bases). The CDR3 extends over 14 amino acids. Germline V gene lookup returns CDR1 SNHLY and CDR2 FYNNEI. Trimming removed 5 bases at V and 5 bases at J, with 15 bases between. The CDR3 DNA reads TGTGCCAGCAGTTTGACAGGCCCCCGGGAGACCCAGTACTTC. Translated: CASSLTGPRETQYF.

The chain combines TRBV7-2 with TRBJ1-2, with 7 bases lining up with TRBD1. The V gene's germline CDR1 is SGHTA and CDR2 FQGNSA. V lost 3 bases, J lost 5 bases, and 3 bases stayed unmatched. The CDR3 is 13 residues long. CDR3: CASSLGTEYGYTF. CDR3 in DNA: TGTGCCAGCAGCTTGGGGACAGAGTATGGCTACACCTTC. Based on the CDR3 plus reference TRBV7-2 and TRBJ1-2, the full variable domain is GAGVSQSPSNKVTEKGKDVELRCDPISGHTALYWYRQSLGQGLEFLIYFQGNSAPDKSGLPSDRFSAERTGGSVSTLTIQRTQQEDSAVYLCASSLGTEYGYTFGSGTRLTVV.

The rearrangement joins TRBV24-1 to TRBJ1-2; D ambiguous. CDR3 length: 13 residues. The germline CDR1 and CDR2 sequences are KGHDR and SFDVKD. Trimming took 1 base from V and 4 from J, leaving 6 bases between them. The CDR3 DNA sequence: TGTGCCACCAGTGATTTAAACAGCTATGGCTACACCTTC. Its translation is CATSDLNSYGYTF.

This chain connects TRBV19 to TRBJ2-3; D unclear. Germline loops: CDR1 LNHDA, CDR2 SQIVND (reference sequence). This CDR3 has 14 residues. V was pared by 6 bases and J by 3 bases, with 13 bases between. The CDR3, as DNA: TGTGCCAGTAGCTTTCGGGTTCCTACAGATACGCAGTATTTT. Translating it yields CASSFRVPTDTQYF. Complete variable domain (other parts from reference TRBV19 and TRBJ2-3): DGGITQSPKYLFRKEGQNVTLSCEQNLNHDAMYWYRQDPGQGLRLIYYSQIVNDFQKGDIAEGYSVSREKKESFPLTVTSAQKNPTAFYLCASSFRVPTDTQYFGPGTRLTVL.

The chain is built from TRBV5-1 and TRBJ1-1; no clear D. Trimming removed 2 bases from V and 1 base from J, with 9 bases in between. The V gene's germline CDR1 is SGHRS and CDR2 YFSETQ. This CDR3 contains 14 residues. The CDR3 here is CASSLSPGNTEAFF. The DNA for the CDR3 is TGCGCCAGCAGCTTATCTCCAGGGAACACTGAAGCTTTCTTT.

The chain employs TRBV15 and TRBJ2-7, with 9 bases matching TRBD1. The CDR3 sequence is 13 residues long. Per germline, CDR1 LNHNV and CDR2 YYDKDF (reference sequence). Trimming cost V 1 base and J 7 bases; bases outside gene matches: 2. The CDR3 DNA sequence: TGTGCCACCAGCAGAGCAGACAGGGGGGAGCAGTACTTC. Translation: CATSRADRGEQYF.

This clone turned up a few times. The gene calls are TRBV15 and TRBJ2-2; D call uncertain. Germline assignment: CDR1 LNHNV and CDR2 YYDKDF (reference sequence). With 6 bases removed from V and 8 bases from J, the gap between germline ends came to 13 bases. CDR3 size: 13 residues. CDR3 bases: TGTGCCACCAGGTTAGAACGGTATGGGGAGCTGTTTTTT. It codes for CATRLERYGELFF. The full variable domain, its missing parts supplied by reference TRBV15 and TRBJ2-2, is DAMVIQNPRYQVTQFGKPVTLSCSQTLNHNVMYWYQQKSSQAPKLLFHYYDKDFNNEADTPDNFQSRRPNTSFCFLDIRSPGLGDTAMYLCATRLERYGELFFGEGSRLTVL.

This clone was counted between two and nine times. CDR3 bases: TGTGCCAGCAGCTCTGGGACATTCACCGGGGAGCTGTTTTTT. Encoded protein: CASSSGTFTGELFF. The chain has TRBV7-3 and TRBJ2-2; tentatively, D is TRBD1 (6 bases). CDR1 SGHTA and CDR2 FQGTGA come from the germline V gene. V was cut by 4 bases and J by 4 bases, with 10 bases left in between. The CDR3 has 14 amino acids.

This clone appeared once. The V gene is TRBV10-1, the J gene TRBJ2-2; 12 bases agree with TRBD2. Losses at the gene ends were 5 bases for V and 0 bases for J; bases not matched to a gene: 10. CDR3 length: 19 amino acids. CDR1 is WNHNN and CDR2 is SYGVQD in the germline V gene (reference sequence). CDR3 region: CASSKPGLAGGANTGELFF. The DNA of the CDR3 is TGCGCCAGCAGTAAACCAGGGCTAGCGGGAGGGGCGAACACCGGGGAGCTGTTTTTT.

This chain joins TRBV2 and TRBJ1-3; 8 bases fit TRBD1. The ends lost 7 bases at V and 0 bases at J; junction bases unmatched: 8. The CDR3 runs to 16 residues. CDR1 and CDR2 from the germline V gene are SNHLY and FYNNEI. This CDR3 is CASNRQGQISGNTIYF. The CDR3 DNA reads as TGTGCCAGCAACCGACAGGGGCAAATCTCTGGAAACACCATATATTTT.

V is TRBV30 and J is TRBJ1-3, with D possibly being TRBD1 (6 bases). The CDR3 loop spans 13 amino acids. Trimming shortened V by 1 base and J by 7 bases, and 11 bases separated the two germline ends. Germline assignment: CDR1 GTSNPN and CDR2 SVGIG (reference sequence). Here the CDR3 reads CAWSAGVWNTIYF. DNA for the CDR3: TGTGCCTGGAGTGCAGGGGTTTGGAACACCATATATTTT.

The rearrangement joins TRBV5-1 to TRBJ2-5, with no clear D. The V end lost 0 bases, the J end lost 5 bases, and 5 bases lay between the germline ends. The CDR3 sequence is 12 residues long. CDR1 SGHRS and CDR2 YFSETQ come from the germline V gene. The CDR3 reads CASSLDSETQYF. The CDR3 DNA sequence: TGCGCCAGCAGCTTGGACTCGGAGACCCAGTACTTC.

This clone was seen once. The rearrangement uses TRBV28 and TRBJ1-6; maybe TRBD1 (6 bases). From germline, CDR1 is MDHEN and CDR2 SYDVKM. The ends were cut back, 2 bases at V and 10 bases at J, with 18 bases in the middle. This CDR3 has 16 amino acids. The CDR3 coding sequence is TGTGCCAGCAGTTTAAGGGGGGGCGCAGGACAATCACCCCTCCACTTT. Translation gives CASSLRGGAGQSPLHF.

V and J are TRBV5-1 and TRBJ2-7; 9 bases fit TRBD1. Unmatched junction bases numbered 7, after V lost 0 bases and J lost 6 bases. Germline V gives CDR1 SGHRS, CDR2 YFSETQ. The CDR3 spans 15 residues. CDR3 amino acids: CASSLVGDRVTEQYF. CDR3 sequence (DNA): TGCGCCAGCAGCTTGGTCGGGGACAGGGTTACCGAGCAGTACTTC.

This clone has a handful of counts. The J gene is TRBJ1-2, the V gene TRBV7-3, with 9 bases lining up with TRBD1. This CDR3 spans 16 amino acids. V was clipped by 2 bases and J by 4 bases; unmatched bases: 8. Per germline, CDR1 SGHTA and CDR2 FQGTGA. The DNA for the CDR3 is TGTGCCAGCAGCTTACGCCCCGGGACAGGGACCTATGGCTACACCTTC. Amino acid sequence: CASSLRPGTGTYGYTF.

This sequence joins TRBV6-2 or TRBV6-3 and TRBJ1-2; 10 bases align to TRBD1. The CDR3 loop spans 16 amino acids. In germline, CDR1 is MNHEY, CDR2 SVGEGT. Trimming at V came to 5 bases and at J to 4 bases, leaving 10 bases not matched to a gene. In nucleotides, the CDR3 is TGTGCCAGCAGTCCCGAGACAGGGGGCCTGTTCTATGGCTACACCTTC. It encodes CASSPETGGLFYGYTF.

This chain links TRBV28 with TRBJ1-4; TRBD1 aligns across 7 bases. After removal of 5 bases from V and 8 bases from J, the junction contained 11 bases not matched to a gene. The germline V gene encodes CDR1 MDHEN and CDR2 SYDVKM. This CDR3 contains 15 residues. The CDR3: CASSTIDRVGEKLFF. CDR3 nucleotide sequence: TGTGCCAGCAGTACCATAGACAGGGTCGGGGAAAAACTGTTTTTT.